The T cell receptor (beta chain) described here comes from a study of CD8+ T cells in alopecia areata. The V gene lost 2 bases and the J gene lost 6 bases, with 5 bases spanning the gap. The CDR3 is 12 amino acids. CDR1 and CDR2 (germline): SGDLS, YYNGEE. This clone was seen a handful of times. Its specificity is not known. Study-level findings and limits: Among patients, TCR sharing was less clear than in mice, a difference possibly due in part to HLA diversity in the patient population. Across lesional scalp, and particularly alopecia totalis/universalis, clonality surpassed that of normal scalp.

Reverse transcribed after extraction, RNA yielded cDNA as the sequencing template. Here immunoSEQ multiplex PCR was the method, and the copy in TCRdb shows in-frame clones only, minus some. The sample lists around 60,000 clones, about 44% occurring once. The TCR was taken from a human donor with alopecia areata. Sequencing input: NKG2D-low CD8+ T cells sorted from blood. The gene calls are TRBV9 and TRBJ2-2; D not certain. The DNA for the CDR3 is TGTGCCAGCAGCGTGGACGCCGGGGAGCTGTTTTTT. Protein product: CASSVDAGELFF.